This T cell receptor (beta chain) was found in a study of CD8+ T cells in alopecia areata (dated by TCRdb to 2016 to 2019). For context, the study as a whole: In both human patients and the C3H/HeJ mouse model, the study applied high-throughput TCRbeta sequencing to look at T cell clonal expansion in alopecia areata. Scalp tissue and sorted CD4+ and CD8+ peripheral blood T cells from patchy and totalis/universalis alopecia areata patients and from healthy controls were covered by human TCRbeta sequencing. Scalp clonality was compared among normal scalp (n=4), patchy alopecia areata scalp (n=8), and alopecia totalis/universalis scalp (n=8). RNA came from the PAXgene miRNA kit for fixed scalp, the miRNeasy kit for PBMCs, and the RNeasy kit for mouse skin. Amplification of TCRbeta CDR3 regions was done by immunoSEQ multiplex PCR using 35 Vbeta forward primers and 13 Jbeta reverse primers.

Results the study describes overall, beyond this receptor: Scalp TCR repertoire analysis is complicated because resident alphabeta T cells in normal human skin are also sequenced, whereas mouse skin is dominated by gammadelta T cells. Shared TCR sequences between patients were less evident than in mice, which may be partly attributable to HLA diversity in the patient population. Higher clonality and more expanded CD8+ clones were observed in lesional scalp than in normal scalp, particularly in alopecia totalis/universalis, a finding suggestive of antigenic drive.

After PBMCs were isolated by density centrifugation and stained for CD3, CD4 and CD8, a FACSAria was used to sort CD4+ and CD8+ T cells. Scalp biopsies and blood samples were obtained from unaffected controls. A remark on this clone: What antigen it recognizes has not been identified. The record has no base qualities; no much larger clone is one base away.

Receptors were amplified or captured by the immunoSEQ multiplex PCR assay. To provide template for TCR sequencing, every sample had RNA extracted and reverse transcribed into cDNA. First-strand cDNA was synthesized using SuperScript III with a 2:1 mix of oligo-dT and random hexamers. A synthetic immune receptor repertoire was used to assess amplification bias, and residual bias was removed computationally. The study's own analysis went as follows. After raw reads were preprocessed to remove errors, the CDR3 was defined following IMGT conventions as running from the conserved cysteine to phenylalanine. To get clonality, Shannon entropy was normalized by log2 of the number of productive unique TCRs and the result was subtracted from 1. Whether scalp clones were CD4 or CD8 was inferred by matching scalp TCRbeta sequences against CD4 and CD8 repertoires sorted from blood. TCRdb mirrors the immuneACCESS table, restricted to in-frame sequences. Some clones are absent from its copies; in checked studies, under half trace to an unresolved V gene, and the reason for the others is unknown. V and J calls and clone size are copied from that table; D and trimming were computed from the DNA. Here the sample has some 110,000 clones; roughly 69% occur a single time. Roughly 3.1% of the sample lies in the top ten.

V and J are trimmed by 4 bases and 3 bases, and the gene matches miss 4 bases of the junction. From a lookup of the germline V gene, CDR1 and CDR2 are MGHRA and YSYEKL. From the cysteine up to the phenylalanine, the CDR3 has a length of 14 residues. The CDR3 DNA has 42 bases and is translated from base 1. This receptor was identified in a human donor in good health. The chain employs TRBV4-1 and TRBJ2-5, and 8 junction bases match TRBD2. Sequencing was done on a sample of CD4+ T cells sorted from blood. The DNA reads TGCGCCAGCAGCCCTTCGGGGGGGGAAGAGACCCAGTACTTC. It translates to CASSPSGGEETQYF.